The rows below give T cell receptor beta chains drawn from one sample of a study of a mutant IDH1 vaccine in newly diagnosed glioma. The repertoire was sequenced with immunoSEQ multiplex PCR; TCRdb's copy has only in-frame clones and lacks some. The table includes about 33,000 clones, roughly 77% detected once. Their antigens are not known. Sequences were derived from PBMCs, sampled from a glioma patient whose treatment included an IDH1 peptide vaccine. The receptors shown here come from a man aged 35-49 years with glioma. Some clones in this sample may be carry-over from other donors' samples. CDR3s include the opening cysteine and the closing phenylalanine or tryptophan. A D gene is named only where the DNA matches it firmly. Size is stated for part of the rows, as once, few or many counts, or as a class when the clone is expanded.

length | J | D | size | V | DNA | CDR3
13 | TRBJ2-5 | NA | NA | TRBV25-1 | TGTGCCAGCAGCCCCGGGCAGCAAGAGACCCAGTACTTC | CASSPGQQETQYF
13 | TRBJ2-5 | NA | NA | TRBV6-1 | TGTGCCAGCAATACAGGGTCTCAAGAGACCCAGTACTTC | CASNTGSQETQYF
13 | TRBJ2-7 | NA | NA | TRBV5-1 | TGCGCCAGCAGCTTGGGTACCTACGACGAGCAGTACTTC | CASSLGTYDEQYF
14 | TRBJ1-1 | NA | NA | TRBV19 | TGTGCCAGTACCTCAGAGAACCGGGACCCAAAAGCTTTCTTT | CASTSENRDPKAFF
12 | TRBJ1-2 | NA | NA | TRBV6-5 | TGTGCCAGCAGTTACGGAGGGTTTGGCTACACCTTC | CASSYGGFGYTF
14 | TRBJ2-4 | TRBD2 | NA | TRBV5-6 | TGTGCCAGCAGCTTGGTCCGGGGGGGAAACATTCAGTACTTC | CASSLVRGGNIQYF
20 | TRBJ1-5 | NA | NA | TRBV21-1 | TGTGCCAGCAGCAAAACATCAAACCCCGACGGGACAGGGAGGAATCAGCCCCAGCATTTT | CASSKTSNPDGTGRNQPQHF
14 | TRBJ1-1 | NA | NA | TRBV29-1 | TGCAGCGTCGAGGCCAGGGGACTGAACACTGAAGCTTTCTTT | CSVEARGLNTEAFF
17 | TRBJ2-1 | TRBD2 | few | TRBV10-2 | TGCGCCAGCAGTGATCGGACTAGCGGGATCTCCTACAATGAGCAGTTCTTC | CASSDRTSGISYNEQFF
15 | TRBJ1-1 | TRBD1 | NA | TRBV11-1 | TGTGCCAGCAGCGACCACCTGGCAGGGGGGCCTGAAGCTTTCTTT | CASSDHLAGGPEAFF
11 | TRBJ1-2 | NA | NA | TRBV30 | TGTGCCTGGAGCAGGGACTATGGCTACACCTTC | CAWSRDYGYTF
12 | TRBJ1-1 | NA | NA | TRBV19 | TGTGCCAGTAGTAAAGACAGGACTGAAGCTTTCTTT | CASSKDRTEAFF
14 | TRBJ1-4 | NA | NA | TRBV5-1 | TGCGCCAGCAGCTCAGGTTGGGGGCAAGAAAAACTGTTTTTT | CASSSGWGQEKLFF
13 | TRBJ1-5 | NA | NA | TRBV30 | TGTGCCTCCACCGCAGGGAGCAATCAGCCCCAGCATTTT | CASTAGSNQPQHF
12 | TRBJ1-1 | NA | NA | TRBV5-1 | TGCGCCAGCAGCTTGGAGGACACCCAAGCTTTCTTT | CASSLEDTQAFF
8 | TRBJ2-1 | NA | NA | TRBV20-1 | TGCAGTGCTTCCCCGCAGTTCTTC | CSASPQFF
14 | TRBJ1-2 | NA | NA | TRBV5-4 | TGTGCCAGCAGCTTGGTATCAGCAAACTATGGCTACACCTTC | CASSLVSANYGYTF
14 | TRBJ1-1 | NA | NA | TRBV30 | TGTGCCTGGAGTTTGGCAAGCCGGGGCACTGAAGCTTTCTTT | CAWSLASRGTEAFF
18 | TRBJ1-3 | NA | NA | TRBV28 | TGTGCCAGCAGTACGTCCCGTCTTAGGGGGGCGTCTGGAAACACCATATATTTT | CASSTSRLRGASGNTIYF
14 | TRBJ2-7 | NA | NA | TRBV5-6 | TGTGCCAGCAGGTACGGGACGGTAGTTGAGGAGCAGTACTTC | CASRYGTVVEEQYF
15 | TRBJ1-2 | NA | NA | TRBV6-1 | TGTGCCATCCGCTCGCGGGGGCTCGGGAGCTATGGCTACACCTTC | CAIRSRGLGSYGYTF
14 | TRBJ1-2 | NA | NA | TRBV18 | TGTGCCAGCTCAGTAAGTGGCAGTAACTATGGCTACACCTTC | CASSVSGSNYGYTF
13 | TRBJ1-1 | NA | NA | TRBV25-1 | TGTGCCAGCAGTGAACCCTCGAACACTGAAGCTTTCTTT | CASSEPSNTEAFF
11 | TRBJ1-1 | NA | NA | TRBV6-1 | TGTGCCAGCAGGGGGCTTACTGAAGCTTTCTTT | CASRGLTEAFF
15 | TRBJ1-6 | NA | NA | TRBV4-1 | TGCGCCAGCAGCCCGATGCTCCCCGATAATTCACCCCTCCACTTT | CASSPMLPDNSPLHF
14 | TRBJ2-7 | TRBD2 | NA | TRBV9 | TGTGCCAGCAGCCGCCCCGTCGGGGGAGGGGAGCAGTACTTC | CASSRPVGGGEQYF
14 | TRBJ1-2 | NA | few | TRBV27 | TGTGCCAGCAGTTTATCAAATCAGGGGTTCGGCTACACCTTC | CASSLSNQGFGYTF
17 | TRBJ2-7 | TRBD1 | NA | TRBV29-1 | TGCAGCGTTGAAGATCAGGCTCGGGACAGGGATATCGGGGAGCAGTACTTC | CSVEDQARDRDIGEQYF
15 | TRBJ1-5 | TRBD1 | NA | TRBV10-3 | TGTGCCATCAGTGAGGCGGGACAGGGAAATCAGCCCCAGCATTTT | CAISEAGQGNQPQHF
18 | TRBJ1-1 | NA | NA | TRBV10-3 | TGTGCCATCAGTGAGTCAGCCGGTGGTAGGGGCGGGAACACTGAAGCTTTCTTT | CAISESAGGRGGNTEAFF
16 | TRBJ2-7 | NA | few | TRBV7-9 | TGTGCCAGCAGCTTAGGCCCTGTCCAGGGCGGCCACGAGCAGTACTTC | CASSLGPVQGGHEQYF
13 | TRBJ2-3 | NA | few | TRBV5-1 | TGCGCCAGCAGCCGTCGTAGCACAGATACGCAGTATTTT | CASSRRSTDTQYF
15 | TRBJ2-2 | NA | NA | TRBV7-9 | TGTGCCAGCAGCACCCGGGACACGAACACCGGGGAGCTGTTTTTT | CASSTRDTNTGELFF
14 | TRBJ1-5 | NA | NA | TRBV4-1 | TGCGCCAGCAGCCAAGTTGGTAGCAATCAGCCCCAGCATTTT | CASSQVGSNQPQHF
14 | TRBJ1-4 | NA | once | TRBV6-5 | TGTGCCAGCAGTCAAGGGGCAACTAATGAAAAACTGTTTTTT | CASSQGATNEKLFF
15 | TRBJ2-3 | NA | NA | TRBV7-9 | TGTGCCAGCAGCTTCCTGACGGGGGTCACAGATACGCAGTATTTT | CASSFLTGVTDTQYF
16 | TRBJ1-2 | TRBD1 | NA | TRBV4-3 | TGCGCCAGCAGCCAAGACCCGGGACAGGGGTCGTATGGCTACACCTTC | CASSQDPGQGSYGYTF
15 | TRBJ1-2 | NA | NA | TRBV29-1 | TGCAGCGTTGAAGGCTTGGATCGGCAGCCTTATGGCTACACCTTC | CSVEGLDRQPYGYTF
17 | TRBJ2-6 | TRBD1 | NA | TRBV5-4 | TGTGCCAGCAGCCCCGGGACAGGGGTGACTGGGGCCAACGTCCTGACTTTC | CASSPGTGVTGANVLTF
12 | TRBJ2-7 | NA | NA | TRBV18 | TGTGCCAGCTCACCACCGAGTCCCGAGCAGTACTTC | CASSPPSPEQYF
13 | TRBJ1-5 | TRBD1 | NA | TRBV7-9 | TGTGCCAGCAGCTTGGGGACAGGGTGGCCCCAGCATTTT | CASSLGTGWPQHF
14 | TRBJ2-7 | NA | NA | TRBV7-9 | TGTGCCAGCAGCCCGAGGCAGGGGTTGGGCGAGCAGTACTTC | CASSPRQGLGEQYF
14 | TRBJ2-5 | TRBD1 | NA | TRBV29-1 | TGCAGCGTTACATCCGGGACAGGGAAAGAGACCCAGTACTTC | CSVTSGTGKETQYF
17 | TRBJ2-3 | TRBD1 | NA | TRBV30 | TGTGCCTGGAGGGGACAGGGGACGGGGAGAGGCACAGATACGCAGTATTTT | CAWRGQGTGRGTDTQYF
13 | TRBJ2-3 | NA | NA | TRBV5-6 | TGTGCCAGCATTACGTCGGGGGCAGATACGCAGTATTTT | CASITSGADTQYF
18 | TRBJ2-7 | NA | once | TRBV5-6 | TGTGCCAGCAGCCCCAGAGTCCCCAGGGTAGGAGGAAACTACGAGCAGTACTTC | CASSPRVPRVGGNYEQYF
15 | TRBJ2-2 | TRBD2 | NA | TRBV30 | TGTGCCTGGAGTGTCTTAGCGGGGGGAACCGGGGAGCTGTTTTTT | CAWSVLAGGTGELFF
14 | TRBJ2-7 | TRBD1 | NA | TRBV5-1 | TGCGCCAGCAGCCCCGGACAGGGGAAACACGAGCAGTACTTC | CASSPGQGKHEQYF
18 | TRBJ2-6 | TRBD1 | NA | TRBV25-1 | TGTGCCAGCAGTGAATCCGGGACAGGGTCTTCTGGGGCCAACGTCCTGACTTTC | CASSESGTGSSGANVLTF
13 | TRBJ1-1 | NA | few | TRBV5-5 | TGTGCCAGCAGCCCCCAGAGTAACACTGAAGCTTTCTTT | CASSPQSNTEAFF
16 | TRBJ2-7 | TRBD1 | NA | TRBV5-6 | TGTGCCAGCAGCTTGGGGGGCAGGGGGTTTCCCTACGAGCAGTACTTC | CASSLGGRGFPYEQYF
16 | TRBJ1-1 | NA | few | TRBV4-2 | TGTGCCAGCAGCCAAGAAAGTCCTGAGGGGAACACTGAAGCTTTCTTT | CASSQESPEGNTEAFF
13 | TRBJ1-2 | NA | few | TRBV7-2 | TGTGCCAGCAGCCCAAGGGGATCCTATGGCTACACCTTC | CASSPRGSYGYTF
16 | TRBJ1-2 | NA | NA | TRBV4-1 | TGCGCCAGCAGCCAAGGACGAATCGGGGCAGAATATGGCTACACCTTC | CASSQGRIGAEYGYTF
12 | TRBJ2-7 | NA | NA | TRBV28 | TGTGCCAGCAGTTTAACTGGATACGAGCAGTACTTC | CASSLTGYEQYF
14 | TRBJ1-2 | NA | NA | TRBV5-6 | TGTGCCAGCAGCAACCGGGACGGATGGAATGGCTACACCTTC | CASSNRDGWNGYTF
15 | TRBJ2-5 | TRBD1 | NA | TRBV7-7 | TGTGCTAGCAGCCCCGGGACAGGGGGAGGGCAGACCCAGTACTTC | CASSPGTGGGQTQYF
14 | TRBJ1-1 | TRBD1 | NA | TRBV19 | TGTGCCAGTAGTATACCGACAGGGCCCACTGAAGCTTTCTTT | CASSIPTGPTEAFF